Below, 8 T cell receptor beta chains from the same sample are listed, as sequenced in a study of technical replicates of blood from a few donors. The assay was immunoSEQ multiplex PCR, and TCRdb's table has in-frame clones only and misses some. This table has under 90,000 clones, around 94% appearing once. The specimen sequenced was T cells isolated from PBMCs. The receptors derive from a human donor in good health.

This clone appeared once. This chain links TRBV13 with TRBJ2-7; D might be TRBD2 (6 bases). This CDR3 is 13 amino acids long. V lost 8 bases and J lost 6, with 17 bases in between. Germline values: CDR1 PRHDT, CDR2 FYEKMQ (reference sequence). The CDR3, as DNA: TGTGCCAGCTCCCCCAATCGGGGGAGCGAGCAGTACTTC. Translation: CASSPNRGSEQYF.

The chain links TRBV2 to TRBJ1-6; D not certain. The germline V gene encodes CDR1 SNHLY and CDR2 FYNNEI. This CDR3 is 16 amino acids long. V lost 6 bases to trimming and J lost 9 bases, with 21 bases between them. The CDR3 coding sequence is TGTGCCAGCAGCGAGGGAGCAGCCGAACAAGCTTCACCCCTCCACTTT. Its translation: CASSEGAAEQASPLHF. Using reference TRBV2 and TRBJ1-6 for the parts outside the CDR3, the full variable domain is EPEVTQTPSHQVTQMGQEVILRCVPISNHLYFYWYRQILGQKVEFLVSFYNNEISEKSEIFDDQFSVERPDGSNFTLKIRSTKLEDSAMYFCASSEGAAEQASPLHFGNGTRLTVT.

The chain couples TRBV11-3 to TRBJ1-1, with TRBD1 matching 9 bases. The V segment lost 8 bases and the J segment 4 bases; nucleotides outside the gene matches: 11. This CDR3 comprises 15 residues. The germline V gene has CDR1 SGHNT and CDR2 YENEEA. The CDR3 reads CASGHPGTGSTEAFF. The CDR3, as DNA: TGTGCCAGCGGTCATCCCGGGACAGGGAGCACTGAAGCTTTCTTT.

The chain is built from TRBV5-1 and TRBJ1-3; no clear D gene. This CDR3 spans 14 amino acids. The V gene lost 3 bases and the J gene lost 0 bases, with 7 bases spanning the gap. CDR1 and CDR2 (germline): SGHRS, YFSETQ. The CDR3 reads CASSYGDSGNTIYF. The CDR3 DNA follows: TGCGCCAGCAGCTACGGGGACTCTGGAAACACCATATATTTT. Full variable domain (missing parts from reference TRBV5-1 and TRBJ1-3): KAGVTQTPRYLIKTRGQQVTLSCSPISGHRSVSWYQQTPGQGLQFLFEYFSETQRNKGNFPGRFSGRQFSNSRSEMNVSTLELGDSALYLCASSYGDSGNTIYFGEGSWLTVV.

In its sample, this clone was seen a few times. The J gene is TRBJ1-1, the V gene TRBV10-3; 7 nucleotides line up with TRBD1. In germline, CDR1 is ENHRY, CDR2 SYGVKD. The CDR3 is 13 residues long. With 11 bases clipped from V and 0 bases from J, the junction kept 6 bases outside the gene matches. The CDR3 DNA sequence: TGTGCCGGCGGGCAGGGGGTGAACACTGAAGCTTTCTTT. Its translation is CAGGQGVNTEAFF.

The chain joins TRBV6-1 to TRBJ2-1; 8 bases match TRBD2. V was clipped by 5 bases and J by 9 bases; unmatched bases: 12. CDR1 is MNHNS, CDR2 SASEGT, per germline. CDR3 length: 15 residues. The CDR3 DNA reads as TGTGCCAGCAGTATACGACAGGACGCGGGGGGTGAGCAGTTCTTC. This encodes CASSIRQDAGGEQFF.

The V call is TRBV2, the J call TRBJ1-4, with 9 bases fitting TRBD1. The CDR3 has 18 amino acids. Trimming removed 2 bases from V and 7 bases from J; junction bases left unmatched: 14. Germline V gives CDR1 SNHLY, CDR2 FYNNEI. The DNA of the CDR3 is TGTGCCAGCAGTGAACCCAAGACAGGGGGTGGATTAGGTGAAAAACTGTTTTTT. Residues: CASSEPKTGGGLGEKLFF. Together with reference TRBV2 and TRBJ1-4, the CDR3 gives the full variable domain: EPEVTQTPSHQVTQMGQEVILRCVPISNHLYFYWYRQILGQKVEFLVSFYNNEISEKSEIFDDQFSVERPDGSNFTLKIRSTKLEDSAMYFCASSEPKTGGGLGEKLFFGSGTQLSVL.

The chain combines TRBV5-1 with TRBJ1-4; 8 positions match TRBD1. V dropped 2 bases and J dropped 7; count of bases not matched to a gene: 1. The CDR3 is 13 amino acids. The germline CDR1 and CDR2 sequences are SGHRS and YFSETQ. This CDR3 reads CASSLGTGEKLFF. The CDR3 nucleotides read TGCGCCAGCAGCTTAGGGACAGGTGAAAAACTGTTTTTT.